The 25 T cell receptor beta chains below come from one sample, sequenced in a study of OX40 agonist ivuxolimab in advanced cancers. Profiling relied on immunoSEQ multiplex PCR, and the TCRdb table lists in-frame clones only, not all of them. The sample has around 64,000 clones; under 90% are singletons. Sample: CD4+ or CD8+ T cells sorted from blood, taken in a trial of the OX40 agonist ivuxolimab. These receptor sequences come from an adult with an advanced solid tumor such as melanoma, head and neck, liver or kidney cancer.

The rearrangement joins TRBV5-4 to TRBJ1-1, with TRBD1 matching over 7 bases. Germline values: CDR1 SGHNT, CDR2 YYREEE (reference sequence). This CDR3 contains 14 residues. The V and J ends lost 1 base and 8 bases, in that order; junction bases with no gene match: 8. The CDR3 protein is CASSLQMTGQEAFF. CDR3 nucleotide sequence: TGTGCCAGCAGCTTGCAGATGACAGGGCAAGAAGCTTTCTTT. Full variable domain (rest looked up from reference TRBV5-4 and TRBJ1-1): ETGVTQSPTHLIKTRGQQVTLRCSSQSGHNTVSWYQQALGQGPQFIFQYYREEENGRGNFPPRFSGLQFPNYSSELNVNALELDDSALYLCASSLQMTGQEAFFGQGTRLTVV.

V and J are TRBV18 and TRBJ2-7; no definite D call. This CDR3 has 15 amino acids. V was cut by 3 bases and J by 4 bases, with 16 bases left in between. Germline V CDR1 and CDR2: KGHSH, LQKENI. The CDR3 region has the DNA TGTGCCAGCTCACCCCCCTTGGACCCAAGTTACGAGCAGTACTTC. Translating it yields CASSPPLDPSYEQYF.

The chain recombines TRBV18 with TRBJ2-7; D could derive from TRBD1 or TRBD2 (5 bases each). The ends were cut back, 6 bases at V and 2 bases at J, with 14 bases in the middle. This CDR3 is built from 14 residues. CDR1 and CDR2 (germline): KGHSH, LQKENI. DNA of the CDR3: TGTGCCAGCTCGACCGGGGCAGGAACCTACGAGCAGTACTTC. Translating it yields CASSTGAGTYEQYF.

This clone was observed a single time. The chain uses TRBV11-2 and TRBJ2-2; D gene unclear. Germline CDR1 and CDR2: SGHAT and FQNNGV. The CDR3 is 15 amino acids. V lost 3 bases and J 4 bases, leaving 12 bases between the germline ends. The CDR3 protein is CASSFTLRGTGELFF. CDR3 in DNA: TGTGCCAGCAGCTTTACCCTTAGAGGCACCGGGGAGCTGTTTTTT.

The V call is TRBV18, the J call TRBJ1-2, with TRBD1 as a possible D gene (5 bases). Trimming removed 2 bases at V and 1 base at J, with 17 bases between. The CDR3 extends over 17 amino acids. Germline-derived CDR1 and CDR2 are KGHSH and LQKENI. The CDR3 reads CASSPLVRDVHNYGYTF. In DNA, the CDR3 is TGTGCCAGCTCACCATTGGTACGGGACGTCCATAACTATGGCTACACCTTC.

The V and J genes are TRBV4-3 and TRBJ2-5; maybe TRBD1 (5 bases). The V gene lost 1 base and the J gene lost 5 bases, with 11 bases spanning the gap. The germline CDR1 and CDR2 sequences are LGHNA and YSLEER. The CDR3 consists of 14 residues. CDR3 DNA sequence: TGCGCCAGCAGCCAAGGCCACAGGTCGGAGACCCAGTACTTC. Translation: CASSQGHRSETQYF.

This CDR3 reads CASSFAGGGRLKGYTF. Written as DNA, the CDR3 is TGCGCCAGCAGCTTCGCTGGGGGGGGTAGGCTGAAAGGCTACACCTTC. The chain is built from TRBV5-1 and TRBJ1-2; D may be TRBD1 (5 bases). V lost 2 bases, J lost 8 bases, and 22 bases lay in between. The CDR3 is 16 amino acids. Germline CDR1 SGHRS, CDR2 YFSETQ. The full variable domain, with the rest looked up from reference TRBV5-1 and TRBJ1-2, is KAGVTQTPRYLIKTRGQQVTLSCSPISGHRSVSWYQQTPGQGLQFLFEYFSETQRNKGNFPGRFSGRQFSNSRSEMNVSTLELGDSALYLCASSFAGGGRLKGYTFGSGTRLTVV.

The J gene is TRBJ2-5, the V gene TRBV6-1, with TRBD2 identical over 9 bases. With V trimmed by 6 bases and J by 5 bases, 4 bases remained unmatched. Germline V gene sequence: CDR1 MNHNS, CDR2 SASEGT. The CDR3 is made up of 13 amino acids. CDR3 DNA: TGTGCCAGCAGGCGGGGGGGTTCGGAGACCCAGTACTTC. Translating it yields CASRRGGSETQYF.

This sequence joins TRBV30 and TRBJ2-3; D is perhaps TRBD1 (6 bases). Looked up from germline, CDR1 is GTSNPN and CDR2 is SVGIG (reference sequence). The CDR3 length is 15 residues. Trimming removed 1 base from V and 7 bases from J, with 18 bases in between. CDR3 bases: TGTGCCTGGAGTGGTAGGGCAGGGGCCCGAAATACGCAGTATTTT. Amino acid sequence: CAWSGRAGARNTQYF.

J is TRBJ1-5 and V is TRBV18; perhaps TRBD1 as D (5 bases). The CDR3 spans 15 residues. CDR1 is KGHSH and CDR2 is LQKENI in the germline V gene. Trimming stripped 3 bases from V and 7 bases from J, with 16 bases between. The CDR3 DNA sequence: TGTGCCAGCTCACCCTCTAGGGGTATGCGGCAGCCCCAGCATTTT. Translation gives CASSPSRGMRQPQHF.

The chain is built from TRBV18 and TRBJ2-6; D is undetermined. The CDR3 sequence is 14 residues long. CDR1 and CDR2 (germline): KGHSH, LQKENI. Trimming pared 5 bases from V and 1 base from J, leaving 6 bases between. CDR3 sequence: CASSSASGANVLTF. CDR3 DNA: TGTGCCAGCTCATCGGCGTCTGGGGCCAACGTCCTGACTTTC.

The rearrangement joins TRBV5-6 to TRBJ2-7; 7 bases match TRBD1. In germline, CDR1 is SGHDT, CDR2 YYEEEE. The CDR3 is 14 residues long. The J segment lost 2 bases and the V segment lost 2 bases, leaving 4 bases of the junction unmatched. CDR3 sequence reads: CASSFGTVPYEQYF. The DNA of the CDR3 is TGTGCCAGCAGCTTTGGGACAGTCCCCTACGAGCAGTACTTC.

The chain joins TRBV4-3 to TRBJ2-1, with 13 bases identical to TRBD2. Germline CDR1 LGHNA, CDR2 YSLEER. V gave up 3 bases and J gave up 5 bases; unmatched junction bases: 4. The CDR3 totals 16 residues. The CDR3 region is CASSHSGLAGNNEQFF. The CDR3 coding sequence is TGCGCCAGCAGCCACTCGGGACTAGCGGGGAACAATGAGCAGTTCTTC.

The V gene is TRBV11-1, the J gene TRBJ2-5, with D perhaps TRBD1 (5 bases). CDR3 length: 15 amino acids. The ends were cut back, 4 bases at V and 2 bases at J, with 14 bases in the middle. CDR1 is SGHAT and CDR2 is FQDESV in the germline V gene (reference sequence). The CDR3 loop is CASSSGWNGQETQYF. The CDR3 DNA follows: TGTGCCAGCAGCTCAGGGTGGAACGGACAAGAGACCCAGTACTTC.

This clone was recorded a few times. The chain carries TRBV6-1 and TRBJ1-5; D ambiguous. CDR1 is MNHNS, CDR2 SASEGT, per germline. The CDR3 runs 15 residues. V lost 7 bases and J 3 bases, leaving 16 bases between the germline ends. The CDR3 bases are TGTGCCAGCACCAAAACGTCAGGTTACAATCAGCCCCAGCATTTT. Its translation: CASTKTSGYNQPQHF.

The V call is TRBV11-3, the J call TRBJ2-5; D could derive from TRBD1 or TRBD2 (5 bases each). Trimming cost V 5 bases and J 5 bases, with 18 bases left between them. This CDR3 has 15 residues. Germline CDR1 is SGHNT and CDR2 is YENEEA. CDR3 nucleotides: TGTGCCAGCAGCGCCGGGACCGTTGGCGGGGAGACCCAGTACTTC. Its protein product is CASSAGTVGGETQYF.

The chain links TRBV5-5 to TRBJ1-5; D remains unclear. This CDR3 has 16 amino acids. Between the trimmed V and J ends, which lost 2 bases and 2 bases, there was a span of 14 bases. Per germline, CDR1 SGHKS and CDR2 YYEKEE (reference sequence). CDR3 nucleotides: TGTGCCAGCAGCTTATCTGTCGGGTCGGGCAATCAGCCCCAGCATTTT. It specifies CASSLSVGSGNQPQHF.

The chain links TRBV6-6 to TRBJ2-3; D is unclear. From germline, CDR1 is MNHNY and CDR2 SVGAGI (reference sequence). With 4 bases removed from V and 2 bases from J, the gap between germline ends came to 13 bases. This CDR3 has 15 residues. The CDR3 spells CASSFSGRITDTQYF. The CDR3 region has the DNA TGTGCCAGCAGTTTTTCTGGACGGATCACAGATACGCAGTATTTT.

The genes are TRBV18 and TRBJ1-4, with a weak D call TRBD1 (5 bases). With 3 bases removed from V and 4 bases from J, the gap between germline ends came to 15 bases. Germline V gives CDR1 KGHSH, CDR2 LQKENI. This CDR3 contains 16 residues. CDR3 coding DNA: TGTGCCAGCTCACCTCCCGGGAGGGGCATTAATGAAAAACTGTTTTTT. Amino acids: CASSPPGRGINEKLFF.

V usage is TRBV6-1 and J usage is TRBJ1-1; D might be TRBD1 (5 bases). This CDR3 comprises 12 residues. The V gene lost 5 bases and the J gene lost 4 bases, with 8 bases spanning the gap. CDR1 and CDR2 from the germline V gene are MNHNS and SASEGT. The CDR3 DNA follows: TGTGCCAGCAGTTATGGGGGCACTGAAGCTTTCTTT. Translation gives CASSYGGTEAFF.

The rearrangement links TRBV30 to TRBJ1-2; D unresolved. With 5 bases removed from V and 4 bases from J, the gap between germline ends came to 14 bases. The CDR3 is made up of 13 amino acids. Germline V gene sequence: CDR1 GTSNPN, CDR2 SVGIG (reference sequence). The CDR3 sequence: CAWDSGPRYGYTF. The CDR3 bases are TGTGCCTGGGATTCTGGGCCACGCTATGGCTACACCTTC.

The chain uses TRBV11-3 and TRBJ1-3; D remains ambiguous. The CDR3 sequence is 15 residues long. Germline CDR1 and CDR2: SGHNT and YENEEA. V was shortened by 3 bases and J by 8 bases, with 17 bases between the two germline ends. The CDR3, as DNA: TGTGCCAGCAGCTTGGGCCGCCATCTCCTGGACACCATATATTTT. It specifies CASSLGRHLLDTIYF.

This chain joins TRBV5-1 and TRBJ2-3, with TRBD2 matching 7 bases. The V gene's germline CDR1 is SGHRS and CDR2 YFSETQ. Germline trimming cut 4 bases from V and 2 bases from J; bases unmatched to any gene: 1. The CDR3 is made up of 13 amino acids. The CDR3 is CASSSGDTDTQYF. The CDR3 DNA follows: TGCGCCAGCAGCAGCGGGGACACAGATACGCAGTATTTT. Based on the CDR3 plus reference TRBV5-1 and TRBJ2-3, the full variable domain is KAGVTQTPRYLIKTRGQQVTLSCSPISGHRSVSWYQQTPGQGLQFLFEYFSETQRNKGNFPGRFSGRQFSNSRSEMNVSTLELGDSALYLCASSSGDTDTQYFGPGTRLTVL.

The DNA for the CDR3 is TGTGCCACGGGGCAGGGCCGGGGCTATGGCTACACCTTC. It translates to CATGQGRGYGYTF. The chain uses TRBV30 and TRBJ1-2; tentatively, D is TRBD1 (5 bases). The germline CDR1 and CDR2 sequences are GTSNPN and SVGIG (reference sequence). CDR3 length: 13 residues. Trimming shortened V by 8 bases and J by 4 bases, and 17 bases separated the two germline ends. The full variable domain, completed using reference TRBV30 and TRBJ1-2, is SQTIHQWPATLVQPVGSPLSLECTVEGTSNPNLYWYRQAAGRGLQLLFYSVGIGQISSEVPQNLSASRPQDRQFILSSKKLLLSDSGFYLCATGQGRGYGYTFGSGTRLTVV.

J is TRBJ2-5 and V is TRBV18; the D is unclear. Germline CDR1 is KGHSH and CDR2 is LQKENI. The CDR3 is 11 amino acids. V lost 6 bases and J 5 bases, leaving 7 bases between the germline ends. DNA for the CDR3: TGTGCCAGCTCGCCTGCGGAGACCCAGTACTTC. Protein sequence: CASSPAETQYF.